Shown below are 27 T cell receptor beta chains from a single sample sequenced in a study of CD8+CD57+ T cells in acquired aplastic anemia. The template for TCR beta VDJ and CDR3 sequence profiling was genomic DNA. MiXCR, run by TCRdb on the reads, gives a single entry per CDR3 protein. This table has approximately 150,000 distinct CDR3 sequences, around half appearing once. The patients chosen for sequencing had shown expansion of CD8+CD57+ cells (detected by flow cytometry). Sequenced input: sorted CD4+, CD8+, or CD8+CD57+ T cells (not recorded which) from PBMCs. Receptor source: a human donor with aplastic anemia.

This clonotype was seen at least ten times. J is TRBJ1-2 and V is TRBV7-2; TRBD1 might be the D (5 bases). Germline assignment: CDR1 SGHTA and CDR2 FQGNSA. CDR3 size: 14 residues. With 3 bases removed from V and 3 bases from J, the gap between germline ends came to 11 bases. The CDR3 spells CASSFKGRDYGYTF. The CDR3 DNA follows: TGTGCCAGCAGCTTCAAGGGGCGAGACTATGGCTACACCTTC. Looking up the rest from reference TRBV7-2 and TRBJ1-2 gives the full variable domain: GAGVSQSPSNKVTEKGKDVELRCDPISGHTALYWYRQSLGQGLEFLIYFQGNSAPDKSGLPSDRFSAERTGGSVSTLTIQRTQQEDSAVYLCASSFKGRDYGYTFGSGTRLTVV.

The CDR3 coding sequence is TGCGCCAGCAGCTTGGGAGGGGGCGCGGGTGGCTACACCTTC. It specifies CASSLGGGAGGYTF. This chain joins TRBV5-1 and TRBJ1-2, with 7 bases matching TRBD1. The CDR3 loop spans 14 amino acids. Per germline, CDR1 SGHRS and CDR2 YFSETQ. J gave up 7 bases and V 0 bases, and 6 bases lay outside the gene matches.

The DNA for the CDR3 is TGTGCCATCAGTGAGTCGGTGGCAGACTCTGGAAACACCATATATTTT. Its protein product is CAISESVADSGNTIYF. The chain joins TRBV10-3 to TRBJ1-3; D remains ambiguous. The CDR3 loop spans 16 amino acids. Germline CDR1 and CDR2: ENHRY and SYGVKD. V was cut by 0 bases and J by 0 bases, with 9 bases left in between.

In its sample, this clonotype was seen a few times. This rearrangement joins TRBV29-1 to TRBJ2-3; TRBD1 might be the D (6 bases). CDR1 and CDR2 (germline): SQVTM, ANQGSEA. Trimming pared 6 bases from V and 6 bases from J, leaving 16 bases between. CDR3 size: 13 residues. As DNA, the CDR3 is TGCAGCGTCCCGGGACACAGCATGGATACGCAGTATTTT. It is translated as CSVPGHSMDTQYF.

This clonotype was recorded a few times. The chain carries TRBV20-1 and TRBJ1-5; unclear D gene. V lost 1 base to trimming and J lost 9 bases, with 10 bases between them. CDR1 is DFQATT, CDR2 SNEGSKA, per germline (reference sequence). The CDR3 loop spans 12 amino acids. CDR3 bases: TGCAGTGCTAGAGTCGGCACCGGGCCCCAGCATTTT. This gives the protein CSARVGTGPQHF.

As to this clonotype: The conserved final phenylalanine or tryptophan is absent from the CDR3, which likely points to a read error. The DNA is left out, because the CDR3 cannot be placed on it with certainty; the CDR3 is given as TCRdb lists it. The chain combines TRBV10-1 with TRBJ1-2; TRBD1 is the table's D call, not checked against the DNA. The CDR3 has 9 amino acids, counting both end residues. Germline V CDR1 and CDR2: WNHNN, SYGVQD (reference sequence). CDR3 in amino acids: CASSLTTQE.

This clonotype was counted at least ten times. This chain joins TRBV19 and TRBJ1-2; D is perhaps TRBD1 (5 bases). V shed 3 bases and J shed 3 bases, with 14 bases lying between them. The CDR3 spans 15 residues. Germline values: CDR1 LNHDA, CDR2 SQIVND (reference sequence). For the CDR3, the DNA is TGTGCCAGTAGTATCTCGGGGGGACCCGACTATGGCTACACCTTC. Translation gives CASSISGGPDYGYTF.

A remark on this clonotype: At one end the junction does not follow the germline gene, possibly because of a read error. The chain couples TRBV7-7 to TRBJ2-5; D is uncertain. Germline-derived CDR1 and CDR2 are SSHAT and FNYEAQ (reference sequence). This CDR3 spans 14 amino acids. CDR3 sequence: CASSPRPEQETQYF. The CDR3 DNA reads TGTGCTAGCAGCCCCCGACCAGAGCAAGAGACCCAGTACTTT.

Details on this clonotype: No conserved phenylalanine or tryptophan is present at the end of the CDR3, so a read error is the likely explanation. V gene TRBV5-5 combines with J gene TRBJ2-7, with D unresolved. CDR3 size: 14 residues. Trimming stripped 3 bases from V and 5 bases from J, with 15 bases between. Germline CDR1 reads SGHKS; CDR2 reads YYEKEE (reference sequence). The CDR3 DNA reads TGTGCCAGCAGCTCGGCCTTGGTTAACGACGAGCAGTACCTC. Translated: CASSSALVNDEQYL.

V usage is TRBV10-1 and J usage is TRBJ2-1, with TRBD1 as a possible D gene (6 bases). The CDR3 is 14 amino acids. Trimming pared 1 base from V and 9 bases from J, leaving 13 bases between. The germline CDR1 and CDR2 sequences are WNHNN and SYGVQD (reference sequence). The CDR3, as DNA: TGCGCCAGCAGTGAGTTGGGGGCTAATACTGAGCAGTTCTTC. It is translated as CASSELGANTEQFF.

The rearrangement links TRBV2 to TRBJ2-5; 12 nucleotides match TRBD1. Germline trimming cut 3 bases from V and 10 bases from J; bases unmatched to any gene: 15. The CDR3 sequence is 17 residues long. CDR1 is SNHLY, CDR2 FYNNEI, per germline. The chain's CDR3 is CASSDPSGTGGYLDQYF. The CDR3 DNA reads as TGTGCCAGCAGTGATCCCTCCGGGACAGGGGGCTACCTCGACCAGTACTTC.

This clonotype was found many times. This chain's CDR3 is CSAREGSNQPQHF. The CDR3 nucleotides are TGCAGTGCTAGGGAGGGTAGCAATCAGCCCCAGCATTTT. J is TRBJ1-5 and V is TRBV20-1; no clear D gene. The V gene's germline CDR1 is DFQATT and CDR2 SNEGSKA (reference sequence). V lost 3 bases, J lost 0 bases, and 6 bases lay in between. CDR3 length equals 13 residues.

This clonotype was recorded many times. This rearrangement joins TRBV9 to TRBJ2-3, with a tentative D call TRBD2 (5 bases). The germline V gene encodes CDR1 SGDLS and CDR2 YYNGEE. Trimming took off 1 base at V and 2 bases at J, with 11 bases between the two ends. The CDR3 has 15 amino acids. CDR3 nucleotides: TGTGCCAGCAGCGTACTATCGGGGAACACAGATACGCAGTATTTT. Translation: CASSVLSGNTDTQYF.

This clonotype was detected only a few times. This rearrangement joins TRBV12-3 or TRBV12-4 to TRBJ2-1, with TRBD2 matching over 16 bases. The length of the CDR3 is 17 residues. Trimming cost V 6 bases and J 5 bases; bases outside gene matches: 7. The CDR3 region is CASSPGLAGGAHNEQFF. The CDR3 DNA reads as TGTGCCAGCAGCCCGGGACTAGCGGGAGGGGCCCACAATGAGCAGTTCTTC.

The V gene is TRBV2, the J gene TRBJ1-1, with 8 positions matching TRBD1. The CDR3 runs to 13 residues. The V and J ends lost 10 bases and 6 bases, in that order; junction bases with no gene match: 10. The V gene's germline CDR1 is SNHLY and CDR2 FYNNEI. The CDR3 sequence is CATTGTGGAEAFF. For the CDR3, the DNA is TGTGCCACCACAGGGACAGGTGGGGCTGAAGCTTTCTTT.

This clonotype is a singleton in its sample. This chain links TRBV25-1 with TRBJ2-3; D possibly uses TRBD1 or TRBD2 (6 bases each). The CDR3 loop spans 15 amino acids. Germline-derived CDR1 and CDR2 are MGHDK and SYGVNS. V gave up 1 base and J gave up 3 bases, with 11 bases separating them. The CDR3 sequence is CASSEWGARTDTQYF. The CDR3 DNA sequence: TGTGCCAGCAGTGAATGGGGGGCGCGGACAGATACGCAGTATTTT.

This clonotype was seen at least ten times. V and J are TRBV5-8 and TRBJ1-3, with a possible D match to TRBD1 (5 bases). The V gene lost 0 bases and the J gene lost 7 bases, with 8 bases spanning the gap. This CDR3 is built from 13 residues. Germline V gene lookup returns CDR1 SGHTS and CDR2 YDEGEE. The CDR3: CASSLVEGNTIYF. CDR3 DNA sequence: TGTGCCAGCAGCTTGGTAGAGGGGAACACCATATATTTT.

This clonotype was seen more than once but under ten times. CDR3 nucleotide sequence: TGTGCCAGCAGCGCAAGCGGTCGTGGGATTCCCATCGGGTATGGCTACACCTTC. Amino acids: CASSASGRGIPIGYGYTF. The chain joins TRBV11-1 to TRBJ1-2; D call uncertain. Trimming stripped 5 bases from V and 5 bases from J, with 27 bases between. Germline CDR1 SGHAT, CDR2 FQDESV (reference sequence). The CDR3 is 18 residues long.

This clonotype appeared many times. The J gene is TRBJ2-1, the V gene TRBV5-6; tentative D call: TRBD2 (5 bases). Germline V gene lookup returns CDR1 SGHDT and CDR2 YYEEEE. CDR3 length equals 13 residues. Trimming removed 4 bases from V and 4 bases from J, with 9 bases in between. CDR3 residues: CASSLDLYNEQFF. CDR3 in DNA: TGTGCCAGCAGCCTGGACTTGTACAATGAGCAGTTCTTC.

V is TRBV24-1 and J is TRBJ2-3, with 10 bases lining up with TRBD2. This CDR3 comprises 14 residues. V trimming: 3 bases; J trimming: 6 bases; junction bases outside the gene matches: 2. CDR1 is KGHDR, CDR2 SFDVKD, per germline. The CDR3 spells CATSDGTSVDTQYF. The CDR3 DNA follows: TGTGCCACCAGTGATGGGACTAGCGTTGATACGCAGTATTTT.

The CDR3, as DNA: TGCGCCAGTGGGACTAGCGGGGGGGGAGAGACCCAGTACTTC. This translates into CASGTSGGGETQYF. This sequence joins TRBV10-2 and TRBJ2-5; 16 positions agree with TRBD2. V dropped 9 bases and J dropped 4; count of bases not matched to a gene: 2. The CDR3 runs 14 residues. Germline lookup yields CDR1 WSHSY and CDR2 SAAADI.

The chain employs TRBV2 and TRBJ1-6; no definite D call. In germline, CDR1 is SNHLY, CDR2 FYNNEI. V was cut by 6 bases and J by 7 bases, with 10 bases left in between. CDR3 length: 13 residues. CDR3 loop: CASSVGRNSPLHF. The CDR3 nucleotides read TGTGCCAGCAGCGTTGGCAGAAATTCACCCCTCCACTTT. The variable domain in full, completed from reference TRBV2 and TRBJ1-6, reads EPEVTQTPSHQVTQMGQEVILRCVPISNHLYFYWYRQILGQKVEFLVSFYNNEISEKSEIFDDQFSVERPDGSNFTLKIRSTKLEDSAMYFCASSVGRNSPLHFGNGTRLTVT.

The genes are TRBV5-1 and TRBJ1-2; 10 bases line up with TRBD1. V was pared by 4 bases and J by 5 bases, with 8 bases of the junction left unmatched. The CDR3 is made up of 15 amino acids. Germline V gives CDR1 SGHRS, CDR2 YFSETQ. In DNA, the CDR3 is TGCGCCAGCAGCCTGGGGACAGGGGAAAGGTATGGCTACACCTTC. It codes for CASSLGTGERYGYTF.

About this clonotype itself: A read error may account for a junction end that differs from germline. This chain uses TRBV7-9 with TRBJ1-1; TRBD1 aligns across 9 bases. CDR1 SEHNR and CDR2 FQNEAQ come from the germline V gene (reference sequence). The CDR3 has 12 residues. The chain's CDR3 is CASSFEDRGGVF. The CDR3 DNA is TGTGCCAGCAGCTTCGAGGACAGGGGCGGGGTCTTT.

The CDR3, as DNA: TGCGCCAGCAGCCATGATTCAGGGGACACGGACGAGCAGTACGTC. Protein: CASSHDSGDTDEQYV. V usage is TRBV4-1 and J usage is TRBJ2-7, with D possibly being TRBD1 (6 bases). Trimming left V 3 bases short and J 5 bases short, with 17 bases between. Germline V lookup: CDR1 MGHRA, CDR2 YSYEKL. This CDR3 region has 15 residues.

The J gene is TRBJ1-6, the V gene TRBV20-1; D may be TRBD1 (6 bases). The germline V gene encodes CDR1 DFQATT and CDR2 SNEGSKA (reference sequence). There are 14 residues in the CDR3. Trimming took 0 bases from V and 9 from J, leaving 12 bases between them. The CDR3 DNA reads TGCAGTGCTAGAGATACGGGGGCAGGTTCACCCCTCCACTTT. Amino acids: CSARDTGAGSPLHF.

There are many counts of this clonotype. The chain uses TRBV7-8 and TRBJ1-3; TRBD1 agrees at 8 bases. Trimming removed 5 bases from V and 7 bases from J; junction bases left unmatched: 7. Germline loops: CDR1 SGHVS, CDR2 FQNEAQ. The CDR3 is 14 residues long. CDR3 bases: TGTGCCAGCAGCCACCGACAGGGGCGGAACACCATATATTTT. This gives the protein CASSHRQGRNTIYF.